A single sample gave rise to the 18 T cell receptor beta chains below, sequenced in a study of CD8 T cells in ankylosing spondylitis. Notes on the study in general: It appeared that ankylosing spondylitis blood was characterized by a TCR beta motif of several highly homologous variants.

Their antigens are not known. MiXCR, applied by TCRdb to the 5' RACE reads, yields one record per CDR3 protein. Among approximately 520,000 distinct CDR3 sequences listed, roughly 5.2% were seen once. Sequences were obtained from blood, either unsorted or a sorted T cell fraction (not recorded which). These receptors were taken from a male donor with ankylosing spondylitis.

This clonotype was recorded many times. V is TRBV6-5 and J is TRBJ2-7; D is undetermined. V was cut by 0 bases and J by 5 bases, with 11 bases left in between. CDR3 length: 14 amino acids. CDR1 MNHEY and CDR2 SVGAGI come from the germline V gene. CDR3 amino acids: CASSYSIAYNEQYF. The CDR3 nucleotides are TGTGCCAGCAGTTACTCGATCGCCTACAACGAGCAGTACTTC.

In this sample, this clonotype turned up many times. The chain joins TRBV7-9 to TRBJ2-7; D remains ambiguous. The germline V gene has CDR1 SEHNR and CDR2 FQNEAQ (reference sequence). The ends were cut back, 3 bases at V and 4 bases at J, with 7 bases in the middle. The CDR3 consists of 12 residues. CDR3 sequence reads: CASSFRQYEQYF. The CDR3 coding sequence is TGTGCCAGCAGCTTTAGACAATACGAGCAGTACTTC.

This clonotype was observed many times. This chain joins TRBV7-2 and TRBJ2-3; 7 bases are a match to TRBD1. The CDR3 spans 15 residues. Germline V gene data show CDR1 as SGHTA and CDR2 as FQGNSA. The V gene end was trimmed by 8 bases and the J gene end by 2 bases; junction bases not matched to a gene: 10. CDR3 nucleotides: TGTGCCAGCGGGGGACAGACCTCGATCACAGATACGCAGTATTTT. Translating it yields CASGGQTSITDTQYF.

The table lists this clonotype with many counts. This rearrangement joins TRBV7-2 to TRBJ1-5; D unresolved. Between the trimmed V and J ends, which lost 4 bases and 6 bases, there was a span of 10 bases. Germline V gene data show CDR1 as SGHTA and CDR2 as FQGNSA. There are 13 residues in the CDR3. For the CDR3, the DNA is TGTGCCAGCAGCTCGATGACCGGTCAGCCCCAGCATTTT. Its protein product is CASSSMTGQPQHF.

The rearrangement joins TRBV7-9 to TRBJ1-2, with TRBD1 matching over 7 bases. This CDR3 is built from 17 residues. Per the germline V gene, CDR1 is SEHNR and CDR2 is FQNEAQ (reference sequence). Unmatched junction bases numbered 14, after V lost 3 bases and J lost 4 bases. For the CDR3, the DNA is TGTGCCAGCAGCTTCCAACTAAGGGACAGAAAATTCTATGGCTACACCTTC. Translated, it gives CASSFQLRDRKFYGYTF.

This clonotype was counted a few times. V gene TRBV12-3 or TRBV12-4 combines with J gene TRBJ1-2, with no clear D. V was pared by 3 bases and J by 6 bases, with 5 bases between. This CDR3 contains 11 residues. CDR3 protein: CASSFDHGYTF. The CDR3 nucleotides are TGTGCCAGCAGTTTCGACCATGGCTACACCTTC.

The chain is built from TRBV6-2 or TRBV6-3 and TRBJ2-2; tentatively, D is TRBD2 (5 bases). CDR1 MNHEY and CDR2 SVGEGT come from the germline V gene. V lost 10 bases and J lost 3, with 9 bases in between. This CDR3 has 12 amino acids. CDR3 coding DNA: TGTGCCATCATGGAGGACACCGGGGAGCTGTTTTTT. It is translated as CAIMEDTGELFF.

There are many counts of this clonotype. CDR3 residues: CSARDPGRYEQYF. The CDR3 DNA is TGCAGTGCTAGAGACCCAGGGCGGTACGAGCAGTACTTC. This chain links TRBV20-1 with TRBJ2-7, with D tentatively TRBD1 (5 bases). The V end lost 0 bases, the J end lost 4 bases, and 10 bases lay between the germline ends. Germline CDR1 and CDR2: DFQATT and SNEGSKA (reference sequence). The CDR3 sequence is 13 residues long.

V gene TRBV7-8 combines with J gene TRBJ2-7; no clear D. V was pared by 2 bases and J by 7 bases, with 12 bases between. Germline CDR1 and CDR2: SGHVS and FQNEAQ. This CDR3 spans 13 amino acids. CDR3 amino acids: CASSLRRLEEQYF. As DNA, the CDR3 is TGTGCCAGCAGCTTAAGGCGGTTAGAGGAGCAGTACTTC.

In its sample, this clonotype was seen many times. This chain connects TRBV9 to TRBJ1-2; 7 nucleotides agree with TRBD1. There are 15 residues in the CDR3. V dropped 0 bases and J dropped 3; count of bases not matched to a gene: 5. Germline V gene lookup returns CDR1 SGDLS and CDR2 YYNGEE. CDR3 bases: TGTGCCAGCAGCGTAGCCACAGGGGTGGACTATGGCTACACCTTC. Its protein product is CASSVATGVDYGYTF.

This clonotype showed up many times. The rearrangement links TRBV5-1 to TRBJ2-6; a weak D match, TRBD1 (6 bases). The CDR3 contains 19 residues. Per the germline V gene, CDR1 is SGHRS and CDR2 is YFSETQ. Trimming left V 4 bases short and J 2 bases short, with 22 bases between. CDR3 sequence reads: CASSPIGATGFTGANVLTF. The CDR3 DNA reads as TGCGCCAGCAGCCCAATCGGGGCCACAGGGTTCACTGGGGCCAACGTCCTGACTTTC. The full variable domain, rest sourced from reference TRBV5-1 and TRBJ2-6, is KAGVTQTPRYLIKTRGQQVTLSCSPISGHRSVSWYQQTPGQGLQFLFEYFSETQRNKGNFPGRFSGRQFSNSRSEMNVSTLELGDSALYLCASSPIGATGFTGANVLTFGAGSRLTVL.

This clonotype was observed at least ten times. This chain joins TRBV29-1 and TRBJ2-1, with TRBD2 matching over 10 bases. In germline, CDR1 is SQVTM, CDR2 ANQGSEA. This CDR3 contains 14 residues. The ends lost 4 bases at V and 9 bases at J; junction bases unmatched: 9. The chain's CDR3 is CSVVPGTSGAEQFF. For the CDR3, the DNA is TGCAGCGTTGTCCCCGGTACTAGCGGGGCTGAGCAGTTCTTC.

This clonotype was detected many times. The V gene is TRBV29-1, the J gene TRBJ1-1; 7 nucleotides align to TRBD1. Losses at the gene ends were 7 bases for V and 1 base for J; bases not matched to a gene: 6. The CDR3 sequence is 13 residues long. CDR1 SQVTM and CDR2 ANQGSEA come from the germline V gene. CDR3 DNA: TGCAGCGCCCTAAGGACAGGGAACACTGAAGCTTTCTTT. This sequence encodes CSALRTGNTEAFF.

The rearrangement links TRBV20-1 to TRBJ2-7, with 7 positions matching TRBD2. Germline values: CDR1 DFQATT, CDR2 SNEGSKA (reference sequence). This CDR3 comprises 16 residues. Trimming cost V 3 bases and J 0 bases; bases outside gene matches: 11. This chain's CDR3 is CSARGAGTTPSYEQYF. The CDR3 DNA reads TGCAGTGCTAGGGGAGCCGGGACTACACCCTCCTACGAGCAGTACTTC.

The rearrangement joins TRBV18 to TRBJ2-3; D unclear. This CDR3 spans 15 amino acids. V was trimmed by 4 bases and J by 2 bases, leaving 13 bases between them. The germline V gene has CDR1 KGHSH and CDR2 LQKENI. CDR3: CASSRDPLITDTQYF. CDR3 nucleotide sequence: TGTGCCAGCTCACGAGACCCCCTTATCACAGATACGCAGTATTTT.

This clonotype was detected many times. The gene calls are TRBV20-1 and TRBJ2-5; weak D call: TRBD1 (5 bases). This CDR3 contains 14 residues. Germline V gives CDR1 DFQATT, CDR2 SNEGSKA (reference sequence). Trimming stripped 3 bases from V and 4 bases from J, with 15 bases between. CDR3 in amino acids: CSASTRVRTETQYF. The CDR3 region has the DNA TGCAGTGCTAGCACCAGGGTACGGACAGAGACCCAGTACTTC.

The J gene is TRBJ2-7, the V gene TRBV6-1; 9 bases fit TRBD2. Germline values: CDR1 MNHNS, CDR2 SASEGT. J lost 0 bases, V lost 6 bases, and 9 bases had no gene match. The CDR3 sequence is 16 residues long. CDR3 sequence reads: CASSPQLAGISYEQYF. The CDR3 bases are TGTGCCAGCAGCCCCCAACTAGCGGGCATCTCCTACGAGCAGTACTTC.

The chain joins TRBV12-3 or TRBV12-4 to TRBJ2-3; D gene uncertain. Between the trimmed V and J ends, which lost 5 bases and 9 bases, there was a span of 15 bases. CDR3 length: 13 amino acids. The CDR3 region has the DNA TGTGCCAGCAGTCCCACTCTCCGGGCGACGCAGTATTTT. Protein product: CASSPTLRATQYF.